This T cell receptor (beta chain) was profiled in a study of response to subunit inactivated influenza vaccine. Notes on the study in general: After each seasonal influenza vaccination, few new T cells are recruited, the authors suggested.

Each CDR3 protein is one row after TCRdb ran MiXCR on the RT-PCR reads. The data hold about 800,000 distinct CDR3 sequences, with about 20% observed a single time. Points on this clonotype: Its antigen is still unknown.

CDR1 is SGHVS, CDR2 FNYEAQ, per germline. This CDR3 region has 16 residues. Trimming removed 5 bases from V and 9 bases from J, with 20 bases in between. Sequencing used PBMCs from blood, obtained about 5 days after vaccination. The gene calls are TRBV7-6 and TRBJ1-6; possible D gene TRBD1, 5 bases. The sequence derives from a man aged 50-60 years who received an inactivated influenza vaccine. This CDR3 is CASSTIPGRGISPLHF. The CDR3 nucleotides read TGTGCCAGCAGCACCATCCCGGGGAGGGGAATTTCACCCCTCCACTTT.